The T cell receptor beta chain described here comes from a study of human T cells and chemical hapten exposure. Study background: A mostly female patient group had alopecia areata, totalis or universalis.

Regarding time point: patch test 1, 2 weeks after DPC sensitization. The treatment: therapeutic diphenylcyclopropenone sensitization with weekly scalp DPC. Total RNA was isolated from unfractionated whole blood. The length of the CDR3 is 17 residues. Germline V gene sequence: CDR1 KGHSH, CDR2 LQKENI. Trimming removed 4 bases from V and 1 base from J; junction bases left unmatched: 10. TCRdb used MiXCR to reprocess the RACE reads, holding one entry per CDR3 protein. The top ten hold 2% to 2.5% of the sample, which has some 380,000 distinct CDR3 sequences, 4.8% seen once. There are many counts of this clonotype.

The chain employs TRBV18 and TRBJ1-1; TRBD1 agrees at 9 bases. The TCR sequence derives from a woman aged 45 to 65 with alopecia areata. Some clones in this sample may be carry-over from other donors' samples. The input for sequencing was whole blood, taken in connection with sensitization to the hapten diphenylcyclopropenone (DPC). In DNA form, the CDR3 reads TGTGCCAGCTCACTTTCACCCATGGGACAGGGGAACACTGAAGCTTTCTTT. This gives the protein CASSLSPMGQGNTEAFF.